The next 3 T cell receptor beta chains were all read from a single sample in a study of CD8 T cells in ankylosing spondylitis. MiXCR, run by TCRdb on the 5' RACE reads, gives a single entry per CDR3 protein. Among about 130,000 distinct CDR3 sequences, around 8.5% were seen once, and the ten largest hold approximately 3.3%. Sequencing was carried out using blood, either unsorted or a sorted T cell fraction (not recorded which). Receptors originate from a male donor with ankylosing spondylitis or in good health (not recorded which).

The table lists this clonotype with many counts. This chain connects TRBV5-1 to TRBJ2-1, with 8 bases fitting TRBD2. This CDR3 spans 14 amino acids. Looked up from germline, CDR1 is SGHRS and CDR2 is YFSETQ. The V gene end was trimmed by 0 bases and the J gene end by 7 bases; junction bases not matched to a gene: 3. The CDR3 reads CASSLAGGGNEQFF. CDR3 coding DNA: TGCGCCAGCAGCTTGGCAGGCGGGGGGAATGAGCAGTTCTTC. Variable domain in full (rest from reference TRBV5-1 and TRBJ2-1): KAGVTQTPRYLIKTRGQQVTLSCSPISGHRSVSWYQQTPGQGLQFLFEYFSETQRNKGNFPGRFSGRQFSNSRSEMNVSTLELGDSALYLCASSLAGGGNEQFFGPGTRLTVL.

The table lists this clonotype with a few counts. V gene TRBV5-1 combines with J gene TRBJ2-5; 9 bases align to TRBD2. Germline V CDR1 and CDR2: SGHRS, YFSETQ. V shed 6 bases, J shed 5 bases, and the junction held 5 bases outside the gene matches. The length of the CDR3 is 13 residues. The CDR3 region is CASMASGTETQYF. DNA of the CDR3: TGCGCCAGCATGGCTAGCGGGACTGAGACCCAGTACTTC. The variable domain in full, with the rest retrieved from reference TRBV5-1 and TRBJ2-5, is KAGVTQTPRYLIKTRGQQVTLSCSPISGHRSVSWYQQTPGQGLQFLFEYFSETQRNKGNFPGRFSGRQFSNSRSEMNVSTLELGDSALYLCASMASGTETQYFGPGTRLLVL.

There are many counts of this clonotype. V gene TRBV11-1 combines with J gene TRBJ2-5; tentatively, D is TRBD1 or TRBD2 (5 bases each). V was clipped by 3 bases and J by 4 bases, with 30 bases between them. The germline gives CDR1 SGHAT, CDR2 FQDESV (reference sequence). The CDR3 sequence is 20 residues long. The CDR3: CASSFSESRGPTKMGETQYF. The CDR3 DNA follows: TGTGCCAGCAGCTTCTCCGAATCCCGGGGACCGACAAAAATGGGAGAGACCCAGTACTTC.